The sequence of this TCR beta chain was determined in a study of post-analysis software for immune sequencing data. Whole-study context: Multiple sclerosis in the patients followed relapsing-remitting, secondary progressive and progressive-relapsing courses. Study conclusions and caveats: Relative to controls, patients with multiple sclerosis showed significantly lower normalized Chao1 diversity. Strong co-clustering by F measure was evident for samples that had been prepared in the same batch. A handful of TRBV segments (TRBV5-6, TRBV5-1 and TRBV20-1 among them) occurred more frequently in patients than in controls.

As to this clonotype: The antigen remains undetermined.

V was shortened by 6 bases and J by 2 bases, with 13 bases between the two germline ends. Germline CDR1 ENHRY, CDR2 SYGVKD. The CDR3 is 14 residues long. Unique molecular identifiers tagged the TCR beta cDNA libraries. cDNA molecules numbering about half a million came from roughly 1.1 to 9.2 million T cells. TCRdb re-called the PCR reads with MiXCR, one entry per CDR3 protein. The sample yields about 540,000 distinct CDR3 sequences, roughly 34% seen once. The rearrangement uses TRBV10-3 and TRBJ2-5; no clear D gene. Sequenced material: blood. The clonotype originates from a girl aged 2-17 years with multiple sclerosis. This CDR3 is CAIRGGRNQETQYF. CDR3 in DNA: TGTGCCATCAGGGGTGGGCGGAATCAAGAGACCCAGTACTTC.